This T cell receptor (beta chain) was documented in a study of T cells in Graves' hyperthyroidism and ophthalmopathy. Overall study context: Staff took peripheral blood when the initial diagnosis was made, before any treatment began.

Using RNA transcripts as the source, TCR beta CDR3 regions were amplified. The HTBI primer set served for first-round RT-PCR of the TCR CDR3. From the multiplex PCR reads, TCRdb called clonotypes with MiXCR, one entry per CDR3 protein. The sample yields more than 500,000 distinct CDR3 sequences, roughly 15% seen once. Study-level points and caveats: A model of 13 V-J pairs discriminated ophthalmopathy from stable hyperthyroidism. Blood shared most expanded thyroid clonotypes above 0.001.

Trimming took 5 bases from V and 1 from J, leaving 9 bases between them. Germline CDR1 and CDR2: LNHDA and SQIVND (reference sequence). This CDR3 is built from 15 residues. This clonotype was seen ten or more times. What it recognizes is unknown. Ophthalmopathy cases met thresholds of Clinical Activity Score at least 3, NOSPECS grade at least 4 and duration under 3 months. Sequenced material: blood. This clonotype originated in a woman aged 40 to 50 with Graves' ophthalmopathy. The gene calls are TRBV19 and TRBJ2-6, with D possibly TRBD1 on 5 matching bases. The CDR3 DNA reads as TGTGCCAGTAGTGCACAGGCTTCTGGGGCCAACGTCCTGACTTTC. Translation: CASSAQASGANVLTF.